These 20 T cell receptor beta chains originate from one sample sequenced in a study of T-cell memory formation after mild COVID-19. MiXCR, run by TCRdb on the 5' RACE reads, gives a single entry per CDR3 protein. The sample carries approximately 430,000 distinct CDR3 sequences, 20% to 30% recorded once. The specimen sequenced was PBMCs or a T cell subset sorted from them (not recorded which). The receptors come from an adult woman who had mild COVID-19 (a few samples of this study predate the infection). Cell type and time point are not known.

DNA of the CDR3: TGTGCCAGCAGTGTAGCGGGAGGCCACAATGAGCAGTTCTTC. Its protein product is CASSVAGGHNEQFF. The V gene is TRBV25-1, the J gene TRBJ2-1; TRBD2 agrees at 10 bases. CDR1 and CDR2 from the germline V gene are MGHDK and SYGVNS. The length of the CDR3 is 14 residues. The V segment lost 4 bases and the J segment 5 bases; nucleotides outside the gene matches: 2.

This rearrangement joins TRBV7-6 to TRBJ1-3; 7 bases agree with TRBD1. V shed 2 bases and J 2 bases; nucleotides not matched to a gene: 3. Germline V gene data show CDR1 as SGHVS and CDR2 as FNYEAQ. The CDR3 has 15 residues. The CDR3 loop is CASSLHGTAGNTIYF. CDR3 DNA: TGTGCCAGCAGCTTACACGGGACAGCTGGAAACACCATATATTTT.

The chain joins TRBV20-1 to TRBJ1-1, with TRBD1 matching over 9 bases. Losses at the gene ends were 6 bases for V and 0 bases for J; bases not matched to a gene: 5. The CDR3 length is 14 residues. Germline CDR1 reads DFQATT; CDR2 reads SNEGSKA (reference sequence). The CDR3 here is CSARTGEVNTEAFF. CDR3 nucleotides: TGCAGTGCGCGGACAGGGGAGGTGAACACTGAAGCTTTCTTT.

V gene TRBV20-1 combines with J gene TRBJ2-7, with 8 bases fitting TRBD2. This CDR3 region has 13 residues. V gave up 5 bases and J gave up 4 bases; unmatched junction bases: 7. CDR1 is DFQATT and CDR2 is SNEGSKA in the germline V gene (reference sequence). The CDR3 nucleotides read TGCAGTGCTGACGGGAGGGCTCAGTACGAGCAGTACTTC. Translated: CSADGRAQYEQYF.

This rearrangement joins TRBV7-8 to TRBJ2-3; 10 positions match TRBD2. This CDR3 has 17 amino acids. Germline CDR1 is SGHVS and CDR2 is FQNEAQ. With V trimmed by 2 bases and J by 1 base, 6 bases remained unmatched. In DNA, the CDR3 is TGTGCCAGCAGCTTACCCCGGCTAGCGGGGGGCACAGATACGCAGTATTTT. This gives the protein CASSLPRLAGGTDTQYF.

V is TRBV5-6 and J is TRBJ1-1; unclear D gene. The CDR3 has 12 residues. V was clipped by 3 bases and J by 8 bases, with 11 bases between them. Germline values: CDR1 SGHDT, CDR2 YYEEEE. CDR3 in DNA: TGTGCCAGCAGCTCACTTCGGACGGAAGCTTTCTTT. This codes for CASSSLRTEAFF.

The chain couples TRBV2 to TRBJ2-3; 11 bases are shared with TRBD2. The trim removed 8 bases at V and 4 bases at J, leaving 8 bases unmatched. The CDR3 extends over 15 amino acids. In germline, CDR1 is SNHLY, CDR2 FYNNEI. Here the CDR3 DNA reads TGTGCCAGCGGACGTAGCGGGGGGGAGGCAGATACGCAGTATTTT. This translates into CASGRSGGEADTQYF.

This clonotype appeared a few times. The chain joins TRBV7-6 to TRBJ2-3; D possibly corresponds to TRBD1 (5 bases). Germline V gene sequence: CDR1 SGHVS, CDR2 FNYEAQ. The V end was cut by 5 bases, the J end by 4 bases, with 16 bases between. The CDR3 extends over 15 amino acids. CDR3: CASSPLGQSPDTQYF. The CDR3 bases are TGTGCCAGCAGCCCGCTGGGGCAGTCCCCAGATACGCAGTATTTT.

The chain uses TRBV24-1 and TRBJ1-2, with D unresolved. Trimming left V 3 bases short and J 6 bases short, with 10 bases between. The CDR3 sequence is 13 residues long. In germline, CDR1 is KGHDR, CDR2 SFDVKD. This CDR3 is CATSDRNGDGYTF. The CDR3 DNA reads as TGTGCCACCAGTGATAGGAACGGAGATGGCTACACCTTC.

This clonotype was picked up a small number of times. This sequence joins TRBV12-3 or TRBV12-4 and TRBJ1-2, with D unclear. The CDR3 extends over 15 amino acids. Trimming removed 3 bases at V and 0 bases at J, with 11 bases between. The CDR3 region is CASSFFQRPNYGYTF. DNA for the CDR3: TGTGCCAGCAGTTTCTTCCAGAGGCCTAACTATGGCTACACCTTC.

This clonotype was picked up a small number of times. The CDR3 DNA reads TGTGCCAGCAGCGCCGGAGCGGGAGGAGAGACCCAGTACTTC. Translated, it gives CASSAGAGGETQYF. This chain connects TRBV9 to TRBJ2-5; 9 positions match TRBD2. With 3 bases clipped from V and 4 bases from J, the junction kept 4 bases outside the gene matches. CDR1 is SGDLS, CDR2 YYNGEE, per germline. CDR3 length: 14 amino acids.

The chain uses TRBV7-9 and TRBJ2-1; D perhaps matches TRBD1 (6 bases). CDR3 size: 15 residues. Germline assignment: CDR1 SEHNR and CDR2 FQNEAQ (reference sequence). V dropped 5 bases and J dropped 2 bases, with 13 bases sitting between them. The CDR3 nucleotides are TGTGCCAGCAGCCTATCCGGGACAACCTACAATGAGCAGTTCTTC. Its protein is CASSLSGTTYNEQFF.

The chain uses TRBV20-1 and TRBJ2-2; D may be TRBD1 (6 bases). The CDR3 has 15 amino acids. Trimming took 2 bases from V and 2 from J, leaving 12 bases between them. Germline V gene sequence: CDR1 DFQATT, CDR2 SNEGSKA (reference sequence). The CDR3 nucleotides are TGCAGTGCTAGAATCCCGGGACATAACACCGGGGAGCTGTTTTTT. Its translation: CSARIPGHNTGELFF.

The chain carries TRBV7-9 and TRBJ2-7, with unresolved D. CDR1 and CDR2 (germline): SEHNR, FQNEAQ (reference sequence). Between the trimmed V and J ends, which lost 4 bases and 6 bases, there was a span of 16 bases. This CDR3 is 14 amino acids long. The DNA of the CDR3 is TGTGCCAGCAGCTCCCTCCGGGCCAATCCCGAGCAGTACTTC. This encodes CASSSLRANPEQYF.

This clonotype has just a few counts. The chain joins TRBV29-1 to TRBJ2-5; 8 nucleotides agree with TRBD1. V lost 5 bases to trimming and J lost 7 bases; unmatched junction nucleotides: 6. There are 12 residues in the CDR3. Germline values: CDR1 SQVTM, CDR2 ANQGSEA. This CDR3 is CSVTGGGGTQYF. CDR3 coding DNA: TGCAGCGTTACAGGGGGTGGAGGGACCCAGTACTTC.

The chain combines TRBV12-3 or TRBV12-4 with TRBJ1-1, with a tentative D call TRBD1 (6 bases). The CDR3 length is 13 residues. V lost 2 bases to trimming and J lost 6 bases, with 10 bases between them. In DNA form, the CDR3 reads TGTGCCAGCAGTTTAAGGGGGTGGCCTGAAGCTTTCTTT. Residues: CASSLRGWPEAFF.

The chain is built from TRBV6-6 and TRBJ2-4, with TRBD1 identical over 8 bases. This CDR3 is built from 15 residues. In germline, CDR1 is MNHNY, CDR2 SVGAGI (reference sequence). V lost 6 bases, J lost 8 bases, and 12 bases stayed unmatched. The CDR3 spells CASSGYQGALDIQYF. DNA of the CDR3: TGTGCCAGCAGCGGATATCAGGGGGCGCTGGACATTCAGTACTTC.

This clonotype was seen only a few times. The rearrangement links TRBV5-1 to TRBJ2-7, with TRBD1 matching 7 bases. Per germline, CDR1 SGHRS and CDR2 YFSETQ. V was pared by 4 bases and J by 3 bases, with 10 bases of the junction left unmatched. The CDR3 runs 15 residues. CDR3 DNA sequence: TGCGCCAGCAGCCAGACAGGGAATAGCGTCTACGAGCAGTACTTC. Amino acid sequence: CASSQTGNSVYEQYF.

The rearrangement joins TRBV5-8 to TRBJ1-2; perhaps TRBD1 as D (6 bases). The V end was cut by 1 base, the J end by 6 bases, with 19 bases between. The CDR3 totals 16 residues. The germline V gene has CDR1 SGHTS and CDR2 YDEGEE. CDR3 residues: CASSLKGRGWDNGYTF. CDR3 nucleotide sequence: TGTGCCAGCAGCTTGAAGGGCAGGGGATGGGATAATGGCTACACCTTC.

The genes are TRBV5-1 and TRBJ1-1; D not resolved. CDR3 size: 14 residues. Germline assignment: CDR1 SGHRS and CDR2 YFSETQ. The germline V and J ends were trimmed by 1 base and 5 bases, with 12 bases remaining between them. The CDR3 loop reads CASSLMTIKTEAFF. The CDR3, as DNA: TGCGCCAGCAGCTTGATGACGATTAAGACTGAAGCTTTCTTT. Full variable domain (outside the CDR3, taken from reference TRBV5-1 and TRBJ1-1): KAGVTQTPRYLIKTRGQQVTLSCSPISGHRSVSWYQQTPGQGLQFLFEYFSETQRNKGNFPGRFSGRQFSNSRSEMNVSTLELGDSALYLCASSLMTIKTEAFFGQGTRLTVV.